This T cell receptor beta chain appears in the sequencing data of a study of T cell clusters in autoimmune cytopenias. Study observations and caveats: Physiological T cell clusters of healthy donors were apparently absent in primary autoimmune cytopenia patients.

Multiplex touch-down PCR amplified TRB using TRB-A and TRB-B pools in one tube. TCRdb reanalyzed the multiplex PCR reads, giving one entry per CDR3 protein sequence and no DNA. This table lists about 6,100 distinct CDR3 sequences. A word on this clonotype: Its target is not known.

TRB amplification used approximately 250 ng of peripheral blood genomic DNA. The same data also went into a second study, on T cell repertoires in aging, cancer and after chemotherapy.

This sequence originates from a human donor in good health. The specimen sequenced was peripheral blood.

The CDR3 here is CASSPGGFGQPQHF. The rearrangement links TRBV7-9 to TRBJ1-5. The CDR3 has 14 residues. Germline lookup yields CDR1 SEHNR and CDR2 FQNEAQ (reference sequence).